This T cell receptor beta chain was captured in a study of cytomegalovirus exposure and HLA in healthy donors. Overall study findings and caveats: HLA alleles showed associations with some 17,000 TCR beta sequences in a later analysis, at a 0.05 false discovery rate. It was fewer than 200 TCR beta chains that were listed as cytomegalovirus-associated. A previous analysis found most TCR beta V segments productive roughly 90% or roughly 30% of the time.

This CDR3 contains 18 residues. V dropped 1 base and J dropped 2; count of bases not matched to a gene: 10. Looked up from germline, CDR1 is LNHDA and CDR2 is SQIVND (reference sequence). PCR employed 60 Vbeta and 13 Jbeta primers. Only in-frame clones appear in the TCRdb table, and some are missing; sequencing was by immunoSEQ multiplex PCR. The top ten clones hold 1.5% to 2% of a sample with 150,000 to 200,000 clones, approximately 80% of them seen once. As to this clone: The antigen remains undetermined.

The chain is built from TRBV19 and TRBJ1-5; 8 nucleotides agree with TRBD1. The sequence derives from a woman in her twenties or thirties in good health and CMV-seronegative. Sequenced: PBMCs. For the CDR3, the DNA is TGTGCCAGTAGTATAGGATGGGGGTTGACAGGGGGCAATCAGCCCCAGCATTTT. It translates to CASSIGWGLTGGNQPQHF. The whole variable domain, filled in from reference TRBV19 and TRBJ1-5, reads DGGITQSPKYLFRKEGQNVTLSCEQNLNHDAMYWYRQDPGQGLRLIYYSQIVNDFQKGDIAEGYSVSREKKESFPLTVTSAQKNPTAFYLCASSIGWGLTGGNQPQHFGDGTRLSIL.